The rows below give T cell receptor beta chains drawn from one sample of a study of T-cell memory formation after mild COVID-19. A single record per CDR3 protein comes from TCRdb applying MiXCR to the 5' RACE reads. The sample has 550,000 to 650,000 distinct CDR3 sequences, around 15% seen once. Sequenced: PBMCs or a T cell subset sorted from them (not recorded which). The receptors shown here come from an adult woman who had mild COVID-19 (a few samples of this study predate the infection). Cell type and time point are not known. The CDR3 runs from the conserved cysteine through the conserved F or W.

CASRLQGTGNTIYF	TRBJ1-3	TRBV6-6	14
CASSFGTSIIYEQFF	TRBJ2-1	TRBV7-9	15
CSARSRQGPNYGYTF	TRBJ1-2	TRBV20-1	15
CASSSQANQPQHF	TRBJ1-5	TRBV5-5	13
CASSLRGEYTEAFF	TRBJ1-1	TRBV12-3/TRBV12-4	14
CASSMAGVPDTQYF	TRBJ2-3	TRBV19	14
CSATPRGTGGTVDTQYF	TRBJ2-3	TRBV20-1	17
CASSGTAGVNEQFF	TRBJ2-1	TRBV6-2/TRBV6-3	14
CASSGSVLAKNIQYF	TRBJ2-4	TRBV2	15
CASSLGRTRQKETQYF	TRBJ2-5	TRBV5-1	16
CSASGKTGIRNQPQHF	TRBJ1-5	TRBV20-1	16
CASSQGETGSYEQYF	TRBJ2-7	TRBV3-1	15
CASSERGQGLARKETQYF	TRBJ2-5	TRBV9	18
CASSPPGGAYNEQFF	TRBJ2-1	TRBV5-4	15
CASSVFSGPSYGYTF	TRBJ1-2	TRBV19	15
CASSHRQGPNEQYF	TRBJ2-7	TRBV5-1	14
CASSLVGVTQYF	TRBJ2-5	TRBV7-2	12
CASSLSQGGYSTGELFF	TRBJ2-2	TRBV7-6	17
CASSVGDKASFYEQYF	TRBJ2-7	TRBV9	16
CASSTPGSQRGGEQYF	TRBJ2-7	TRBV6-5	16
CASSSGWASSYNEQFF	TRBJ2-1	TRBV5-1	16
CAIDRGGAGANVLTF	TRBJ2-6	TRBV6-1	15
CASPGQFDYGYTF	TRBJ1-2	TRBV6-4	13
CASSLGLAGGLMDEQYF	TRBJ2-7	TRBV7-6	17
CASSPRQGARTEAFF	TRBJ1-1	TRBV18	15
CASSFHTSTGELFF	TRBJ2-2	TRBV6-6	14